This T cell receptor (beta chain) comes out of a study of CD4 and CD8 cells across lung adenocarcinoma regions. Via MiXCR, TCRdb re-called the PCR reads, giving one row per CDR3 protein. The table lists about 11,000 distinct CDR3 sequences, approximately 50% of them singletons. For this clonotype: One junction end does not reproduce the germline sequence, and a read error may be involved.

Germline V gene lookup returns CDR1 MNHNS and CDR2 SASEGT. CDR3 length: 18 amino acids. The chain links TRBV6-1 to TRBJ2-3, with a weak D call TRBD2 (6 bases). Sample: CD8+ T cells from the margin of a lung tumor. The receptor's source is a male donor with lung adenocarcinoma. The CD4 and CD8 labels of this study may be unreliable. CDR3 region: CASLRVLGRDRRRDTQYF. In DNA, the CDR3 is TGTGCCAGCCTTCGAGTATTAGGGCGGGACCGCCGCCGAGATACCCAGTACTTT.